This T cell receptor (beta chain) was sequenced for a study of blood T cells in healthy people across ages. Donors each provided 8 to 10 milliliters of peripheral blood. This clonotype was found a few times. Its target is not known. Primers used in a second PCR of about 7 to 12 cycles were a sample-barcoded 5' primer and a J-beta primer mix. MiXCR, run by TCRdb on the 5' RACE reads, gives a single entry per CDR3 protein. The table lists 650,000 to 950,000 distinct CDR3 sequences, under 45% of them singletons. Overall study results and limits: Estimated diversity that came from one million T cells was considered an underestimate.

Sample: blood. This clonotype was sampled from a man in his fifties or sixties in good health.

CDR3 region: CASSFTTGTTNTDTQYF. CDR3 in DNA: TGCGCCAGCAGCTTCACAACCGGGACAACTAACACAGATACGCAGTATTTT. V usage is TRBV5-1 and J usage is TRBJ2-3; TRBD1 might be the D (6 bases). Trimming took 2 bases from V and 2 from J, leaving 18 bases between them. This CDR3 region has 17 residues. Germline V CDR1 and CDR2: SGHRS, YFSETQ.